A selection of T cell receptor beta chains follows, all from one sample in a study of blood T cells in healthy people across ages. TCRdb analysed the 5' RACE reads with MiXCR anew, one entry per CDR3 protein. The table includes around 600,000 distinct CDR3 sequences, less than 60% detected once. Input material: blood. The receptors were gathered from a man older than 75 in good health. The CDR3 runs from the conserved cysteine through the conserved F or W. Fields, in order: V gene, J gene, D gene, CDR3 protein, CDR3 DNA. A D gene is named only where the DNA matches it firmly.

TRBV6-6,TRBJ2-3,.,CASSYSAYRADTQYF,TGTGCCAGCAGTTACTCTGCTTACAGGGCCGATACGCAGTATTTT
TRBV7-2,TRBJ2-4,TRBD2,CASSLGGGAANIQYF,TGTGCCAGCAGCTTAGGGGGGGGAGCGGCAAACATTCAGTACTTC
TRBV7-9,TRBJ2-1,.,CASSLEFPGVGEQFF,TGTGCCAGCAGCTTAGAATTCCCGGGGGTGGGTGAGCAGTTCTTC
TRBV12-3/TRBV12-4,TRBJ1-2,.,CASSLTGGRASGYTF,TGTGCCAGCAGTTTGACAGGCGGACGAGCGTCGGGCTACACCTTC
TRBV20-1,TRBJ2-4,.,CSASGVGENIQYF,TGCAGTGCTAGTGGTGTGGGGGAAAACATTCAGTACTTC
TRBV20-1,TRBJ2-2,TRBD1,CSVFRGRNTGELFF,TGCAGTGTATTCAGGGGGCGTAACACCGGGGAGCTGTTTTTT
TRBV4-1,TRBJ2-4,.,CASSQDGRGKNIQYF,TGCGCCAGCAGCCAAGATGGTAGGGGCAAAAACATTCAGTACTTC
TRBV20-1,TRBJ2-1,.,CSATGQETQFF,TGCAGTGCTACAGGTCAAGAGACCCAGTTCTTC
TRBV7-9,TRBJ2-5,.,CTSSGPLARAGETQYF,TGTACCAGCAGCGGTCCGCTTGCGAGGGCGGGGGAGACCCAGTACTTC
TRBV4-3,TRBJ2-1,TRBD2,CASSQAGGPGYNEQFF,TGCGCCAGCAGCCAGGCGGGAGGGCCGGGGTACAATGAGCAGTTCTTC